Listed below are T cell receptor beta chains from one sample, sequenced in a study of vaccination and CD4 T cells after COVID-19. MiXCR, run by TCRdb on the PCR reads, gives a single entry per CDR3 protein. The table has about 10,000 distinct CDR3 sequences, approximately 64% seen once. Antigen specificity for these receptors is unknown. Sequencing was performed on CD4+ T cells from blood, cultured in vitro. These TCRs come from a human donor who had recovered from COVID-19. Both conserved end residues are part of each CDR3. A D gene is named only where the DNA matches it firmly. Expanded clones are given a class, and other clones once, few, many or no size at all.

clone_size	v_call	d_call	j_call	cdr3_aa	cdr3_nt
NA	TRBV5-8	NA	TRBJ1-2	CASSPRDFYGYTF	TGTGCCAGCAGCCCCCGGGATTTCTATGGCTACACCTTC
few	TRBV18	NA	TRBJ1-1	CASSPSLNTEAFF	TGTGCCAGCTCACCATCCTTGAACACTGAAGCTTTCTTT
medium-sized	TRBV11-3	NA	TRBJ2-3	CASSADDTDTQYF	TGTGCCAGCAGCGCAGACGACACAGATACGCAGTATTTT
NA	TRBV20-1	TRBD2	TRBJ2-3	CSAGVRAGVGYTQYF	TGCAGTGCTGGGGTACGAGCGGGAGTAGGGTACACGCAGTATTTT
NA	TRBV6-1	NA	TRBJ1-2	CASRQGRGVEYGYTF	TGTGCCAGCAGACAAGGGCGGGGGGTAGAGTATGGCTACACCTTC
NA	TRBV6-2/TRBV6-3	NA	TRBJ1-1	CASAKTGKRSTEAFF	TGTGCCAGTGCTAAAACCGGAAAAAGAAGCACTGAAGCTTTCTTT
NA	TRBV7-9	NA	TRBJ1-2	CASTTEYYGYTF	TGTGCCAGCACAACAGAGTACTATGGCTACACCTTC
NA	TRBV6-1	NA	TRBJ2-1	CAISRTVYNEQFF	TGTGCCATTTCCCGGACAGTATACAATGAGCAGTTCTTC
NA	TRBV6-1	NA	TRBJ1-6	CASSEAGRSPLHF	TGTGCCAGCAGTGAAGCCGGTCGTTCACCCCTCCACTTT
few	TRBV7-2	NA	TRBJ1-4	CASSKAWGLGEKLFF	TGTGCCAGCAGCAAAGCTTGGGGGCTAGGGGAAAAACTGTTTTTT
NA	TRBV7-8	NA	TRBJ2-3	CASSSLPGTDTQYF	TGTGCCAGCAGCTCCCTTCCTGGAACAGATACGCAGTATTTT
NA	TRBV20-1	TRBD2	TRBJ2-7	CSARGRKSGTSYEQYF	TGCAGTGCTAGAGGCCGAAAAAGCGGGACGTCCTACGAGCAGTACTTC
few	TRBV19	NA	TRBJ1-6	CASSGAGYNSPLHF	TGTGCCAGTAGTGGGGCCGGTTATAATTCACCCCTCCACTTT
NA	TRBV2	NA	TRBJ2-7	CASHPQALRHEQYF	TGTGCCAGTCATCCTCAGGCCTTAAGGCACGAGCAGTACTTC
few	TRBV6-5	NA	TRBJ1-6	CASSSSDPPYNSPLHF	TGTGCCAGCAGTTCCTCGGACCCTCCCTATAATTCACCCCTCCACTTT
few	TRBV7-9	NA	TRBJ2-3	CASSLVGADTQYF	TGTGCCAGCAGCCTAGTCGGGGCAGATACGCAGTATTTT
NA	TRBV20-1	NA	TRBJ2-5	CSARQVGETQYF	TGCAGTGCAAGACAGGTTGGGGAGACCCAGTACTTC
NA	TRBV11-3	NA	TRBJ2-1	CASSPDGGNEQFF	TGTGCCAGCAGCCCCGACGGCGGCAATGAGCAGTTCTTC
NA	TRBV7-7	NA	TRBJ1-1	CASSFRMNTEAFF	TGTGCTAGCAGCTTCCGCATGAACACTGAAGCTTTCTTT
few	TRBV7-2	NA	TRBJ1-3	CASSLKTAATAIYF	TGTGCCAGCAGCTTAAAGACAGCCGCGACAGCCATATATTTT
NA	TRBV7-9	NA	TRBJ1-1	CANAPPGGGEAFF	TGTGCCAATGCCCCACCTGGGGGCGGTGAAGCTTTCTTT
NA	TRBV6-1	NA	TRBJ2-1	CASSQTYEQFF	TGTGCCAGCAGTCAGACTTATGAGCAGTTCTTC
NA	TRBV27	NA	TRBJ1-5	CASRKAGVGQPQHF	TGTGCCAGCAGGAAAGCAGGGGTAGGTCAGCCCCAGCATTTT
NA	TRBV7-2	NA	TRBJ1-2	CASSLDNGLNYGYTF	TGTGCCAGCAGCTTAGATAATGGTCTTAACTATGGCTACACCTTC
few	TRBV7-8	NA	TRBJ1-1	CASSSWTRNTEAFF	TGTGCCAGCAGCAGTTGGACAAGGAACACTGAAGCTTTCTTT
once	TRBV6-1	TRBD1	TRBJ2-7	CASSKPRTGGYEQYF	TGTGCCAGCAGTAAACCCAGGACAGGGGGCTACGAGCAGTACTTC
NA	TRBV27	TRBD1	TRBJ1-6	CASSSPQGGNSPLHF	TGTGCCAGCAGTTCCCCCCAGGGGGGGAATTCACCCCTCCACTTT
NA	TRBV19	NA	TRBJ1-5	CASSRTARVRNQPQHF	TGTGCCAGTAGTCGGACGGCGAGGGTCCGCAATCAGCCCCAGCATTTT
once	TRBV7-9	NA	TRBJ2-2	CASSLGPGGPNTGELFF	TGTGCCAGCAGCTTAGGGCCGGGGGGCCCGAACACCGGGGAGCTGTTTTTT
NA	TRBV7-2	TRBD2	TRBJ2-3	CASSSAIAGGARDTQYF	TGTGCCAGCAGCTCCGCAATAGCGGGGGGTGCCCGAGATACGCAGTATTTT
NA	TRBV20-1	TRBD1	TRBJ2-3	CSARVTTGGTDTQYF	TGCAGTGCTAGAGTAACGACAGGGGGAACAGATACGCAGTATTTT
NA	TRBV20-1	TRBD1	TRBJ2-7	CSVLEWTGGNEQYF	TGCAGTGTTCTGGAGTGGACAGGGGGGAACGAGCAGTACTTC
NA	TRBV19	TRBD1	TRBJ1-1	CASSPRTGGGTEAFF	TGTGCCAGTAGTCCACGGACAGGAGGGGGCACTGAAGCTTTCTTT
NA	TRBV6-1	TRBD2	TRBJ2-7	CASCTSGTYEQYF	TGTGCCAGCTGTACTAGCGGGACCTACGAGCAGTACTTC
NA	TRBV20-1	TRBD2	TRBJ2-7	CSARPSGAYEQYF	TGCAGTGCTAGACCTAGCGGAGCTTACGAGCAGTACTTC
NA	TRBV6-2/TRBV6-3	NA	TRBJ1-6	CASSWTVRTVLHF	TGTGCCAGCAGTTGGACAGTGCGAACCGTCCTCCACTTT
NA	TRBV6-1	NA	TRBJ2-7	CASIFNRYSYEQYF	TGTGCCAGCATATTTAACAGATACTCCTACGAGCAGTACTTC
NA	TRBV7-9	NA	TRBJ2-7	CASSLGTRDEQYF	TGTGCCAGCAGCCTAGGTACTAGGGACGAGCAGTACTTC
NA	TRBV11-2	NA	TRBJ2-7	CASSLGGTLQTYEQYF	TGTGCCAGCAGCTTAGGGGGGACCCTGCAGACCTACGAGCAGTACTTC
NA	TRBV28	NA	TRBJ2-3	CASNYRSKDTQYF	TGTGCCAGCAACTACCGAAGTAAGGATACGCAGTATTTT
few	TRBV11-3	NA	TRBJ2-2	CASSLGGNTGELFF	TGTGCCAGCAGCTTAGGGGGGAACACCGGGGAGCTGTTTTTT
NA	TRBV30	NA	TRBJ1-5	CAWTDTPNQPQHF	TGTGCCTGGACCGACACTCCTAATCAGCCCCAGCATTTT
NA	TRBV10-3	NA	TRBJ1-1	CATGHGGGRGTEAFF	TGTGCCACCGGACATGGGGGGGGCCGGGGTACTGAAGCTTTCTTT
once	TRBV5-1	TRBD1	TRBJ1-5	CASSPGQGNQPQHF	TGCGCCAGCAGCCCAGGACAGGGGAATCAGCCCCAGCATTTT
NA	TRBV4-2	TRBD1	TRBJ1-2	CASSQTGWAGYTF	TGTGCCAGCAGCCAGACAGGGTGGGCGGGCTACACCTTC
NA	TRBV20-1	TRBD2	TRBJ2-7	CSAPGTSGIEQYF	TGCAGTGCTCCCGGGACTAGCGGCATTGAGCAGTACTTC
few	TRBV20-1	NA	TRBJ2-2	CSAQLDGRTGELFF	TGCAGTGCCCAGTTGGACGGACGCACCGGGGAGCTGTTTTTT
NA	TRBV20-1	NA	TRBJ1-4	CSASLGANEKLFF	TGCAGTGCTTCCCTCGGGGCGAATGAAAAACTGTTTTTT
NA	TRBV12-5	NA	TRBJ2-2	CASGLVLLTGELFF	TGTGCTAGTGGTTTGGTTCTCCTCACCGGGGAGCTGTTTTTT
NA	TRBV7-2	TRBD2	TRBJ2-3	CASRTSGTDTQYF	TGTGCCAGCCGGACTAGCGGCACAGATACGCAGTATTTT
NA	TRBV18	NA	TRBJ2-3	CASAGTFSTDTQYF	TGTGCCAGCGCTGGAACGTTTAGCACAGATACGCAGTATTTT
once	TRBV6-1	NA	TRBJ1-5	CASSEQTNSNQPQHF	TGTGCCAGCAGTGAACAGACAAATAGCAATCAGCCCCAGCATTTT
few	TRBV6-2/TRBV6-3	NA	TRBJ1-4	CASSYSTQNREKLFF	TGTGCCAGCAGTTACTCCACCCAGAACCGGGAAAAACTGTTTTTT
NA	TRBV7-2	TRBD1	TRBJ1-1	CASSLRDREAFF	TGTGCCAGCAGCTTAAGGGACAGGGAAGCTTTCTTT
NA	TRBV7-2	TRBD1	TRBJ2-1	CATKGQGYGEQFF	TGTGCCACCAAGGGACAGGGTTATGGTGAGCAGTTCTTC